This T cell receptor (beta chain) was profiled in a study of blood T cell repertoires in COVID-19. Study information: COVID-19 samples, acute and convalescent, were from the United States, Italy and Spain.

How the authors handled the data: Estimation of nucleated cell counts relied on the amplification of reference gene primers. The table came from immunoSEQ multiplex PCR; TCRdb's copy has only in-frame clones and leaves some out. V and J calls and clone size are given by that table; D and trimming were obtained from the DNA. The profile shows hundreds of thousands of clones, 85% to 90% of them singletons. The CDR3 sequence is 16 residues long. Trimming left V 1 base short and J 0 bases short, with 12 bases between. In germline, CDR1 is SGHRS, CDR2 YFSETQ. This TCR was sampled from a woman in her fifties or sixties with COVID-19, enrolled during active disease. The V and J genes are TRBV5-1 and TRBJ2-3; D call uncertain. The sample consisted of peripheral blood. CDR3 sequence: CASSLTFPASTDTQYF. The CDR3 nucleotides read TGCGCCAGCAGCTTGACTTTTCCCGCTAGCACAGATACGCAGTATTTT.